The present entry profiles one T cell receptor beta chain with its context. Its antigen is as yet unknown. Sorting defined naive CD8 T cells as CD8+CD4-CCR7+CD45RA+. This CDR3 has 13 residues. The V gene lost 2 bases and the J gene lost 8 bases, with 10 bases spanning the gap. Germline-derived CDR1 and CDR2 are LGHNA and YNFKEQ. This entry is derived from a study of molecular identifiers for immune sequencing clone quantification. Previously described methods with listed TCR primers produced the bulk TCR libraries. MiXCR, run by TCRdb on the PCR reads, gives a single entry per CDR3 protein. In the table there are some 580,000 distinct CDR3 sequences, 25% of which are singletons. The study, taken as a whole, reports: For highly expanded clones, sizes could be underestimated when identical TCR molecules share a barcode.

The TCR was taken from a human donor in good health. Some libraries in this study had Jurkat cell RNA spiked in. The sample was naive CD8+ T cells from blood, with Jurkat cell RNA spiked in. The sample's subset: FACS-sorted CD8+CD4-CCR7+CD45RA+ naive T cells. The chain combines TRBV4-2 with TRBJ2-1; D is unclear. The CDR3 spells CASSQQDPDEQFF. In DNA form, the CDR3 reads TGTGCCAGCAGCCAACAGGACCCCGATGAGCAGTTCTTC.